The present TCR beta chain was sequenced within a study of blood T cells in healthy people across ages. Healthy Russian Caucasian donors spanned ages roughly 6 to 90 years. Each donor gave roughly 9.1 milliliters of peripheral blood. A second PCR, run for about 7 to 11 cycles, used a sample-barcoded 5' primer plus a J-beta primer mix. MiXCR, applied by TCRdb to the 5' RACE reads, yields one record per CDR3 protein. This table has nearly 800,000 distinct CDR3 sequences, just over 55% appearing once. The V end was cut by 2 bases, the J end by 10 bases, with 20 bases between. Per germline, CDR1 MDHEN and CDR2 SYDVKM. This CDR3 is 16 amino acids long.

Sequenced material: blood. This chain joins TRBV28 and TRBJ2-2; tentative D call: TRBD1 (5 bases). This sequence was found in a man aged 35-49 years in good health. CDR3 nucleotides: TGTGCCAGCAGTTTAGACAGCCGCCTCCCGTCGGTGGAGCTGTTTTTT. Protein: CASSLDSRLPSVELFF. Combining the CDR3 with reference TRBV28 and TRBJ2-2 gives the whole variable domain DVKVTQSSRYLVKRTGEKVFLECVQDMDHENMFWYRQDPGLGLRLIYFSYDVKMKEKGDIPEGYSVSREKKERFSLILESASTNQTSMYLCASSLDSRLPSVELFFGEGSRLTVL.